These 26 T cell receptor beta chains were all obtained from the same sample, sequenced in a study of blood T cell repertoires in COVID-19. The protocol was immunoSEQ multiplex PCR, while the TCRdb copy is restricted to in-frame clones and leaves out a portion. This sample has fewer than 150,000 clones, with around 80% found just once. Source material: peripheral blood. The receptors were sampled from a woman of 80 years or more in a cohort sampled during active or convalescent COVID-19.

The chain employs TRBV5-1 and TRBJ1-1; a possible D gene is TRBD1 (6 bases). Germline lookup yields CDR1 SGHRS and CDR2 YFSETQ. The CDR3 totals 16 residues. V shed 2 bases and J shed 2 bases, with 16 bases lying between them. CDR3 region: CASSFRDTTLNTEAFF. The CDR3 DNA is TGCGCCAGCAGCTTCCGGGACACCACCCTTAACACTGAAGCTTTCTTT.

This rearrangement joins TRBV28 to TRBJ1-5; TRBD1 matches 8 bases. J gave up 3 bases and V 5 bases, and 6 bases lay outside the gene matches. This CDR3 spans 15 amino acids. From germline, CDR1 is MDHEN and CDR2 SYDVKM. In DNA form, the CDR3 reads TGTGCCAGCAGTCTCCAGGGGGCTACCAATCAGCCCCAGCATTTT. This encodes CASSLQGATNQPQHF.

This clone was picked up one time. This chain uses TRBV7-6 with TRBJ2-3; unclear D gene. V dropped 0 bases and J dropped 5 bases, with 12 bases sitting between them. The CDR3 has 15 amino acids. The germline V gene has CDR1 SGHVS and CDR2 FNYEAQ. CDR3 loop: CASSLAYGLGDTQYF. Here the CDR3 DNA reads TGTGCCAGCAGCTTAGCGTACGGTCTCGGAGATACGCAGTATTTT. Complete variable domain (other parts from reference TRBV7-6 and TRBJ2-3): GAGVSQSPRYKVTKRGQDVALRCDPISGHVSLYWYRQALGQGPEFLTYFNYEAQQDKSGLPNDRFSAERPEGSISTLTIQRTEQRDSAMYRCASSLAYGLGDTQYFGPGTRLTVL.

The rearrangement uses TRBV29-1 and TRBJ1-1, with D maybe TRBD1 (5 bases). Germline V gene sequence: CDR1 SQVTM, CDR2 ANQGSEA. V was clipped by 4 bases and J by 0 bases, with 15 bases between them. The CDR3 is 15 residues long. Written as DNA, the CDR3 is TGCAGCGTTGTGGGGGGACCCCTTATGAACACTGAAGCTTTCTTT. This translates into CSVVGGPLMNTEAFF.

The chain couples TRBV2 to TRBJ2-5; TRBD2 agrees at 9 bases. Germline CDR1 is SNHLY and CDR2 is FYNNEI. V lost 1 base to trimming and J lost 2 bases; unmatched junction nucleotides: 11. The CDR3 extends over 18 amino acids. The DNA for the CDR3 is TGTGCCAGCAGTGAAGACCCCTGGGGGCGGGGGGGTCAAGAGACCCAGTACTTC. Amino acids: CASSEDPWGRGGQETQYF.

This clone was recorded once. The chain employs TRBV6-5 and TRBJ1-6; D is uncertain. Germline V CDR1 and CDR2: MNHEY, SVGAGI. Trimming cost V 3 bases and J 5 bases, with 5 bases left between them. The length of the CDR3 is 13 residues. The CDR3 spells CASSYTNNSPLHF. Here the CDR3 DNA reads TGTGCCAGCAGTTATACTAATAATTCACCCCTCCACTTT.

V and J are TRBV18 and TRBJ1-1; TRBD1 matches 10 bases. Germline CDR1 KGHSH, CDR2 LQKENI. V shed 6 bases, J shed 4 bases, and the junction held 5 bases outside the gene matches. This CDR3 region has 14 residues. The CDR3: CASSLGQGGTEAFF. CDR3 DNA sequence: TGTGCCAGCTCCTTAGGACAGGGGGGCACTGAAGCTTTCTTT.

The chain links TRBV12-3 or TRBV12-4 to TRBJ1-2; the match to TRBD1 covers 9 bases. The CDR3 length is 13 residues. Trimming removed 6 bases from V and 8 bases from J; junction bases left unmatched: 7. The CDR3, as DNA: TGTGCCAGCAGGGGGGACAGGGAACCCGGCTACACCTTC. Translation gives CASRGDREPGYTF.

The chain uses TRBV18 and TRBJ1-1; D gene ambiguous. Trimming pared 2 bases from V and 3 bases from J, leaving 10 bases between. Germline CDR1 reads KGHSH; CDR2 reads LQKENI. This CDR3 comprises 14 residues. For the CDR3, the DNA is TGTGCCAGCTCACCAGTTCGTACGGACACTGAAGCTTTCTTT. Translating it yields CASSPVRTDTEAFF.

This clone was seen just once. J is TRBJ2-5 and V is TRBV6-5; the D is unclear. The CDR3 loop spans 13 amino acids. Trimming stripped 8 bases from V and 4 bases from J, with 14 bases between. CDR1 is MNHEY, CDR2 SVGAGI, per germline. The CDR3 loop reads CASRLLTGETQYF. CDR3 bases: TGTGCCAGCCGTTTACTCACCGGAGAGACCCAGTACTTC.

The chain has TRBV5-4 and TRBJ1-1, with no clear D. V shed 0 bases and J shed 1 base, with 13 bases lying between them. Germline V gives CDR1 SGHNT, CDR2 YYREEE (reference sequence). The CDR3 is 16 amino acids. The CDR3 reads CASSLGAARGNTEAFF. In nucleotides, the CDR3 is TGTGCCAGCAGCTTGGGGGCAGCCCGGGGGAACACTGAAGCTTTCTTT.

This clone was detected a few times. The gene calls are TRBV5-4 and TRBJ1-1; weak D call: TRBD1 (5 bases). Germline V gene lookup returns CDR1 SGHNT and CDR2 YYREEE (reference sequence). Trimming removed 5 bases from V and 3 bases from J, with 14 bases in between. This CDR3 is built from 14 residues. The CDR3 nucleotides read TGTGCCAGCAGTTCGGGGGTAATGGACACTGAAGCTTTCTTT. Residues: CASSSGVMDTEAFF.

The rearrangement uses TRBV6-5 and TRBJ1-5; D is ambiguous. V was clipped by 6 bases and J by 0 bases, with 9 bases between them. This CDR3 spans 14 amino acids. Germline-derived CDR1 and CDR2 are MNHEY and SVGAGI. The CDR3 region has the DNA TGTGCCAGCAGCCAGAAGAATAGCAATCAGCCCCAGCATTTT. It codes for CASSQKNSNQPQHF.

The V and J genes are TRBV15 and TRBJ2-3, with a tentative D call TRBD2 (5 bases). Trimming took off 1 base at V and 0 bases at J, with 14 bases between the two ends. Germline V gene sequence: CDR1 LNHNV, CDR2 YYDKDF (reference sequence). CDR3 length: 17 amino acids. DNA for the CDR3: TGTGCCACCAGCAGAGCGCGGGCCTCGCTTAGCACAGATACGCAGTATTTT. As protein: CATSRARASLSTDTQYF.

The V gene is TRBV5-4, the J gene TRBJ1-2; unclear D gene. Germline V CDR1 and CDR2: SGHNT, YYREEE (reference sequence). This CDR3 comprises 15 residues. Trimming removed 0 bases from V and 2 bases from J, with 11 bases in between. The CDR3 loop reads CASSLGAQLNYGYTF. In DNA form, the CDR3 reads TGTGCCAGCAGCTTGGGGGCTCAATTGAACTATGGCTACACCTTC.

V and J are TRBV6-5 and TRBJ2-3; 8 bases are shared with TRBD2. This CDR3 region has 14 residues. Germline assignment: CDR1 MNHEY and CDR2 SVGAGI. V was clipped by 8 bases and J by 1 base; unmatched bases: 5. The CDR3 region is CASQRGWGTDTQYF. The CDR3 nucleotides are TGTGCCAGCCAGCGGGGGTGGGGCACAGATACGCAGTATTTT.

In DNA, the CDR3 is TGTGCCAGCAGTTGGGGACAGGGGGCACGGGGTCAGCCCCAGCATTTT. Protein: CASSWGQGARGQPQHF. The genes are TRBV6-2 or TRBV6-3 and TRBJ1-5; 12 positions match TRBD1. The CDR3 runs 16 residues. V dropped 4 bases and J dropped 6; count of bases not matched to a gene: 7. CDR1 and CDR2 from the germline V gene are MNHEY and SVGEGT.

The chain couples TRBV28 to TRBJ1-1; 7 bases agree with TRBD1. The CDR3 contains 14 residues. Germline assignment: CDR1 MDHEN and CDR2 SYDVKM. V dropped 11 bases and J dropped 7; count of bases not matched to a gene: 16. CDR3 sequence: CACICQGGVSEAFF. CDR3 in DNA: TGTGCCTGCATTTGTCAAGGGGGCGTGAGTGAAGCTTTCTTT.

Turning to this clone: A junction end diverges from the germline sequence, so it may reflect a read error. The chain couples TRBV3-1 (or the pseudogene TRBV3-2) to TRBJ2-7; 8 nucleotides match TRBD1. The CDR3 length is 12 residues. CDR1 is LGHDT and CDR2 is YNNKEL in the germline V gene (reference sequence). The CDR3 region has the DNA TGTGCCAGCAGCCGGTGGGGACAGGCCCCGAACTTC. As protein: CASSRWGQAPNF.

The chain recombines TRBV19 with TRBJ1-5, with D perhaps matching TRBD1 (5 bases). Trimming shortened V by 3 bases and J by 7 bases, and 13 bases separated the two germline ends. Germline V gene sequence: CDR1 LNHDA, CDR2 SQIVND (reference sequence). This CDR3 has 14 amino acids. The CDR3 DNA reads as TGTGCCAGTAGTATCCGGGGGGTTTACCAGCCCCAGCATTTT. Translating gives CASSIRGVYQPQHF.

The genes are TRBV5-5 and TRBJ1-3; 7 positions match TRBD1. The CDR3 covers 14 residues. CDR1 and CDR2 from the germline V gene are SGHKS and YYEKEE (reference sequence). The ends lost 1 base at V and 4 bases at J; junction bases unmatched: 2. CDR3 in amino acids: CASSLMTGGNTIYF. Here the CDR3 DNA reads TGTGCCAGCAGCTTGATGACAGGGGGAAACACCATATATTTT.

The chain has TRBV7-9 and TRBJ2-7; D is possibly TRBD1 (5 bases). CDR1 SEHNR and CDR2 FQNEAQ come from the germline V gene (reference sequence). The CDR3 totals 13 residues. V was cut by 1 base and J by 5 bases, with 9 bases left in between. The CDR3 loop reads CASSLGAGNEQYV. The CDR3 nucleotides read TGTGCCAGCAGCTTAGGGGCAGGGAACGAGCAGTACGTC.

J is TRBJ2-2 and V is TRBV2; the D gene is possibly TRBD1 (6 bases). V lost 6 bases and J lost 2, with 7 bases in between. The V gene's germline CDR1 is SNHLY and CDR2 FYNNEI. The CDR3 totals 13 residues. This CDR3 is CASRDSNTGELFF. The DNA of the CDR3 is TGTGCCAGCAGGGACAGTAACACCGGGGAGCTGTTTTTT.

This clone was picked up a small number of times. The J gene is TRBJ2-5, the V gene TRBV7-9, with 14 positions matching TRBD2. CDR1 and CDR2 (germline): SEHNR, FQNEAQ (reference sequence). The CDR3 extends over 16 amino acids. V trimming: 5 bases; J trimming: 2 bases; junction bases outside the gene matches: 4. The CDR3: CASSPGLAGGQETQYF. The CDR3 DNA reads TGTGCCAGCAGCCCCGGACTAGCGGGGGGACAAGAGACCCAGTACTTC.

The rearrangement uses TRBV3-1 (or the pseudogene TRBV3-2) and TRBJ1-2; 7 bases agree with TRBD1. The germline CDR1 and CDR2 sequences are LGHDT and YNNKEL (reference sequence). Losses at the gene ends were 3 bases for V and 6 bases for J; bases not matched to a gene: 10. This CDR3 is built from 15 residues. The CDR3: CASSHLRQGMDGYTF. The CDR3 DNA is TGTGCCAGCAGCCACCTACGACAGGGTATGGATGGCTACACCTTC.

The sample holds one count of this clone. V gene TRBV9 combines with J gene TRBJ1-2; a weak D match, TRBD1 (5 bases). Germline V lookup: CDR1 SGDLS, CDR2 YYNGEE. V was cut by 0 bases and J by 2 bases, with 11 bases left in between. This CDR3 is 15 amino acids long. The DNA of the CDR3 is TGTGCCAGCAGCGTAGCACCATCAGGGAACTATGGCTACACCTTC. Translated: CASSVAPSGNYGYTF.